This T cell receptor (beta chain) came from a study of T cell responses to AZD1222 COVID-19 vaccine. Whole-study findings and limits: Unmutated regions of variants are reportedly targeted by nearly half of spike-specific TCRs. The study sampled repertoires only after the peak T cell response. Vaccination with two AZD1222 doses was followed by a rise in Spike-specific TCR breadth and depth.

V lost 6 bases to trimming and J lost 0 bases; unmatched junction nucleotides: 2. This CDR3 is 15 amino acids long. In germline, CDR1 is MGHDK, CDR2 SYGVNS. Sequencing used immunoSEQ multiplex PCR; TCRdb keeps in-frame clones, though not all of them. Of about 100,000 clones in the sample, around 90% are singletons; the top ten hold 2.9%. For this clone: Its antigen is not known.

The sequence derives from an adult in good health. The chain employs TRBV25-1 and TRBJ1-1; TRBD1 agrees at 12 bases. Here the sequenced sample was peripheral blood, taken on day 0 of AZD1222 vaccination. CDR3 residues: CASRGTGGMNTEAFF. CDR3 coding DNA: TGTGCCAGCAGGGGGACAGGGGGCATGAACACTGAAGCTTTCTTT.